The clone carrying this T cell receptor (beta chain) was detected ten times or more. The record originates from a study of T cells after yellow fever vaccination. The germline V and J ends were trimmed by 6 bases and 0 bases, with 11 bases remaining between them. Germline V gene data show CDR1 as SQVTM and CDR2 as ANQGSEA. The CDR3 has 13 residues. TCRdb used MiXCR to reprocess the 5' RACE reads, holding one entry per CDR3 protein. Found here are some 240,000 distinct CDR3 sequences, over 4.5% of them singletons; the top ten hold 3% to 4%. The source of this sequence is a man in his late teens or twenties who received the YFV17D yellow fever vaccine. The sample consisted of CD4+ T cells sorted from PBMCs, taken on the day of the yellow fever booster vaccination. The chain links TRBV29-1 to TRBJ1-1; a possible D gene is TRBD1 (6 bases). The CDR3 loop reads CSVQGQLNTEAFF. In DNA, the CDR3 is TGCAGCGTCCAAGGACAGTTGAACACTGAAGCTTTCTTT.